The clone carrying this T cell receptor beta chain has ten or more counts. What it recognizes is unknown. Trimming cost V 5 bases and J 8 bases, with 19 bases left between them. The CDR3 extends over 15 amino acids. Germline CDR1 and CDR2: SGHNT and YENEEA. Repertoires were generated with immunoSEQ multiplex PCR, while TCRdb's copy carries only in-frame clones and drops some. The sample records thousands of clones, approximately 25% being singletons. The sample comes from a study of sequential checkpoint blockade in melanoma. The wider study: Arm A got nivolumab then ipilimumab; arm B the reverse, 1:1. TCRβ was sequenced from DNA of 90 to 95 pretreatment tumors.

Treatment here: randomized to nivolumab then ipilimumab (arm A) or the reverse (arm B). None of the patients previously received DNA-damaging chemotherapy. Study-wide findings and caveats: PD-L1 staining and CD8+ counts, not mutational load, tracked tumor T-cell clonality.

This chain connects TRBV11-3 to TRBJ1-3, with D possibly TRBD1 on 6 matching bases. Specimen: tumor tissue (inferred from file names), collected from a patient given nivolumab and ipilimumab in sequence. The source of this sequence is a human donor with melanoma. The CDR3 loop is CASSRPGHIRDTIYF. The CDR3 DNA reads TGTGCCAGCAGCCGACCGGGACACATTCGAGACACCATATATTTT.